A selection of T cell receptor beta chains follows, all from one sample in a study of T cells in Graves' hyperthyroidism and ophthalmopathy. TCRdb recomputed calls from the multiplex PCR reads with MiXCR, one row per CDR3 protein. Of approximately 710,000 distinct CDR3 sequences in the sample, 17% were seen once. Sequenced material: blood. These receptors were obtained from a man aged 45 to 65 with Graves' hyperthyroidism. Each CDR3 is given with its conserved first and last residue. The order of the fields is V gene, D gene, clone size, J gene, CDR3 protein, CDR3 DNA. The D gene is left open where the match is weak. Clone size is given for some rows only: seen once, a few or many times, or a class if the clone is expanded.

TRBV4-2,TRBD2,.,TRBJ2-2,CASSPGIGSGRRTGELFF,TGTGCCAGCAGCCCTGGAATTGGGTCCGGGAGGAGGACCGGGGAGCTGTTTTTT
TRBV5-1,TRBD2,.,TRBJ2-5,CASSSASGRQETQYF,TGCGCCAGCAGCTCTGCTAGCGGTAGACAAGAGACCCAGTACTTC
TRBV6-1,TRBD1,many,TRBJ1-2,CASRKGTRQGEDGYTF,TGTGCCAGCAGAAAGGGGACTCGACAGGGCGAGGACGGCTACACCTTC
TRBV6-1,TRBD1,many,TRBJ1-1,CASGTGGPTEAFF,TGTGCCAGCGGGACAGGGGGACCCACTGAAGCTTTCTTT
TRBV12-3/TRBV12-4,.,many,TRBJ2-1,CASTPGGTYNEQFF,TGTGCCAGCACCCCAGGGGGGACCTACAATGAGCAGTTCTTC
TRBV4-3,TRBD2,many,TRBJ2-7,CASSALAGQYEQYF,TGCGCCAGCAGCGCACTAGCGGGACAGTACGAGCAGTACTTC
TRBV10-3,TRBD2,many,TRBJ2-7,CAISEPGLVEAYEQYF,TGTGCCATCAGTGAGCCCGGACTAGTTGAAGCCTACGAGCAGTACTTC
TRBV3-1,.,few,TRBJ2-3,CASGRKGGDTQYF,TGTGCCAGCGGACGGAAGGGTGGTGATACGCAGTATTTT
TRBV6-1,.,few,TRBJ2-1,CASSHTPSVDEQFF,TGTGCCAGCAGCCATACCCCTAGCGTTGATGAGCAGTTCTTC
TRBV7-6,.,once,TRBJ2-7,CASSGSGAEQYF,TGTGCCAGCAGCGGCTCAGGGGCCGAGCAGTACTTC
TRBV12-5,TRBD1,many,TRBJ1-2,CASAYGTANYGYTF,TGTGCTAGTGCCTATGGGACAGCCAACTATGGCTACACCTTC
TRBV9,.,.,TRBJ2-6,CASSVVGVPSGADVLTF,TGTGCCAGCAGCGTAGTAGGGGTGCCCTCTGGGGCCGACGTCCTGACTTTC
TRBV2,TRBD1,many,TRBJ1-6,CASSEEAFDRGWSPLHF,TGTGCCAGCAGTGAAGAGGCTTTTGACAGGGGTTGGTCACCCCTCCACTTT
TRBV4-1,.,few,TRBJ2-7,CASSQDLTVSYEQYF,TGCGCCAGCAGCCAAGACTTAACAGTCTCCTACGAGCAGTACTTC
TRBV7-9,.,many,TRBJ1-1,CASSLPPRRSLNTEAFF,TGTGCCAGCAGCTTACCTCCTCGACGCAGTCTGAACACTGAAGCTTTCTTT
TRBV27,.,many,TRBJ2-3,CASRYTDTQYF,TGTGCCAGCAGATACACAGATACGCAGTATTTT
TRBV20-1,TRBD2,many,TRBJ2-3,CSAQNIERAGGDTQYF,TGCAGTGCTCAAAATATCGAGAGAGCGGGAGGGGATACGCAGTATTTT
TRBV15,TRBD1,.,TRBJ1-4,CATSRARGRTNEKLFF,TGTGCCACCAGCAGAGCCAGGGGGCGTACTAATGAAAAACTGTTTTTT
TRBV14,.,few,TRBJ2-7,CASSQVRGDYEQYF,TGTGCCAGCAGCCAAGTTCGCGGGGACTACGAGCAGTACTTC
TRBV2,.,many,TRBJ2-3,CASSVTVSGASTDTQYF,TGTGCCAGCAGTGTGACCGTGTCGGGGGCTAGCACAGATACGCAGTATTTT
TRBV28,.,.,TRBJ2-1,CASSRTDEQFF,TGTGCCAGCAGTCGAACGGATGAGCAGTTCTTC
TRBV30,TRBD2,few,TRBJ2-7,CAWRRAGVRGSYEQYF,TGTGCCTGGAGACGAGCGGGAGTAAGGGGCTCCTACGAGCAGTACTTC
TRBV5-1,.,.,TRBJ1-5,CASSSDLGQPQHF,TGCGCCAGCAGCTCGGACCTCGGGCAGCCCCAGCATTTT
TRBV4-1,.,.,TRBJ2-1,CASSQGDGWNEQFF,TGCGCCAGCAGCCAAGGAGACGGGTGGAATGAGCAGTTCTTC
TRBV18,.,many,TRBJ1-1,CASSPPKGVNTEAFF,TGTGCCAGCTCACCACCGAAGGGAGTGAACACTGAAGCTTTCTTT
TRBV2,TRBD2,many,TRBJ2-5,CASSEGILAGFGETQYF,TGTGCCAGCAGTGAAGGAATTCTAGCGGGATTCGGGGAGACCCAGTACTTC
TRBV18,.,many,TRBJ1-2,CASSIVEGGLNYGYTF,TGTGCCAGCTCAATCGTGGAGGGCGGACTTAACTATGGCTACACCTTC
TRBV12-3/TRBV12-4,.,many,TRBJ2-2,CASSLRHLNTGELFF,TGTGCCAGCAGTTTACGCCATTTGAACACCGGGGAGCTGTTTTTT
TRBV24-1,TRBD2,many,TRBJ2-1,CATSDSGLAGGPVDEQFF,TGTGCCACCAGTGATTCGGGACTAGCGGGAGGGCCGGTGGATGAGCAGTTCTTC
TRBV3-1,.,many,TRBJ1-5,CASSQMTGGQPQHF,TGTGCCAGCAGCCAAATGACAGGTGGGCAGCCCCAGCATTTT
TRBV5-4,.,.,TRBJ1-5,CASSSTPRGPQHF,TGTGCCAGCAGCTCCACCCCGAGAGGGCCCCAGCATTTT
TRBV6-1,TRBD2,few,TRBJ2-1,CASSAPGTSGDEQFF,TGTGCCAGCAGTGCCCCCGGGACTAGCGGGGATGAGCAGTTCTTC
TRBV7-2,.,many,TRBJ1-1,CASSLQVPNTEAFF,TGTGCCAGCAGCCTACAGGTCCCGAACACTGAAGCTTTCTTT
TRBV30,TRBD2,few,TRBJ2-1,CAWSVRGGRYNEQFF,TGTGCCTGGAGTGTACGCGGCGGGAGGTACAATGAGCAGTTCTTC
TRBV20-1,TRBD1,.,TRBJ2-1,CSASPGQQQFF,TGCAGTGCTAGTCCGGGACAGCAGCAGTTCTTC
TRBV5-1,.,many,TRBJ1-1,CASSHPGNTEAFF,TGCGCCAGCAGCCACCCAGGGAACACTGAAGCTTTCTTT
TRBV30,TRBD2,.,TRBJ2-7,CAWSVPSGSYEQYF,TGTGCCTGGAGTGTACCTAGCGGGTCCTACGAGCAGTACTTC
TRBV12-3/TRBV12-4,.,many,TRBJ2-2,CASSPNGPGELFF,TGTGCCAGCAGCCCCAATGGCCCCGGGGAGCTGTTTTTT
TRBV28,TRBD1,.,TRBJ1-2,CASSIGTGGYGYTF,TGTGCCAGCAGTATTGGGACAGGGGGATATGGCTACACCTTC
TRBV5-8,.,.,TRBJ1-5,CASSLEGDSLTPQHF,TGCGCCAGCAGCTTGGAGGGGGATTCCTTAACGCCCCAGCATTTT
TRBV20-1,TRBD2,once,TRBJ2-1,CSTRDPAGGYNEQFF,TGCAGTACTAGAGACCCAGCGGGGGGATACAATGAGCAGTTCTTC
TRBV11-2,.,many,TRBJ2-2,CASSSGRMDTGELFF,TGTGCCAGCAGCTCGGGGAGGATGGACACCGGGGAGCTGTTTTTT
TRBV12-3/TRBV12-4,.,many,TRBJ1-5,CASTLGGNQPQHF,TGTGCCAGCACCCTGGGCGGCAATCAGCCCCAGCATTTT
TRBV7-2,TRBD1,.,TRBJ2-1,CASSLTGVANEQFF,TGTGCCAGCAGCTTAACAGGGGTCGCCAATGAGCAGTTCTTC
TRBV11-2,.,.,TRBJ1-6,CASSQDRGEWSLNSPLHF,TGTGCCAGCAGCCAAGATCGGGGAGAATGGAGTCTTAATTCACCCCTCCACTTT
TRBV20-1,.,many,TRBJ1-2,CSASLIVTENYGYTF,TGCAGTGCTAGCCTCATCGTGACAGAGAACTATGGCTACACCTTC
TRBV4-1,.,.,TRBJ2-5,CASSHGQPAGTQYF,TGCGCCAGCAGCCACGGACAGCCTGCAGGGACCCAGTACTTC
TRBV20-1,.,.,TRBJ1-1,CSASKGTATEAFF,TGCAGTGCCTCAAAGGGGACTGCCACTGAAGCTTTCTTT
TRBV14,.,.,TRBJ1-2,CASSQGTLLGLYTF,TGTGCCAGCAGCCAAGGGACGCTTTTGGGATTGTACACCTTC
TRBV28,.,many,TRBJ1-4,CASSLYVDEKLFF,TGTGCCAGCAGTTTGTACGTCGATGAAAAACTGTTTTTT
TRBV2,.,.,TRBJ1-3,CASSEFLGLSSGNTIYF,TGTGCCAGCAGTGAATTTCTCGGACTTAGCTCTGGAAACACCATATATTTT
TRBV18,.,.,TRBJ2-5,CASSNRTGRASETQYF,TGTGCCAGCTCGAACCGGACAGGGAGGGCGTCTGAGACCCAGTACTTC
TRBV6-1,.,.,TRBJ1-1,CASSAYGTLNTETFF,TGTGCCAGCAGTGCCTACGGGACACTGAACACTGAAACTTTCTTT
TRBV12-3/TRBV12-4,.,.,TRBJ2-1,CASSRGQYNEQFF,TGTGCCAGCAGCCGAGGACAGTACAATGAGCAGTTCTTC